One and the same sample provided the 30 T cell receptor beta chains below, sequenced in a study of vaccination and CD4 T cells after COVID-19. Sequenced with the Oncomine TCR Beta short-read assay was DNA taken from cultured CD4+ T cells. From the PCR reads, TCRdb called clonotypes with MiXCR, one entry per CDR3 protein. The table records fewer than 20,000 distinct CDR3 sequences, about 72% of them present only once. Their antigens are not known. Treatment specified: roughly nine-day PBMC culture with coronavirus spike peptide pools or control peptides (ViraFEST assay). The sequencing input was CD4+ T cells from blood, cultured in vitro. The receptor source for this set is a human donor who had recovered from COVID-19.

This clonotype was observed once. The V gene is TRBV14, the J gene TRBJ2-5; 9 nucleotides match TRBD1. Germline trimming cut 4 bases from V and 5 bases from J; bases unmatched to any gene: 5. The length of the CDR3 is 14 residues. CDR1 and CDR2 (germline): SGHDN, FVKESK. The CDR3 bases are TGTGCCAGCAGCCCAACAGGGGGCTGGGAGACCCAGTACTTC. Amino acid sequence: CASSPTGGWETQYF.

This clonotype was recorded a few times. V gene TRBV15 combines with J gene TRBJ2-3, with TRBD2 identical over 12 bases. Germline CDR1 reads LNHNV; CDR2 reads YYDKDF (reference sequence). After removal of 5 bases from V and 0 bases from J, the junction contained 3 bases not matched to a gene. This CDR3 is 16 amino acids long. Here the CDR3 reads CATSEGTSGSTDTQYF. The CDR3 bases are TGTGCCACCAGCGAAGGGACTAGCGGGAGCACAGATACGCAGTATTTT. Together with reference TRBV15 and TRBJ2-3, the CDR3 gives the full variable domain: DAMVIQNPRYQVTQFGKPVTLSCSQTLNHNVMYWYQQKSSQAPKLLFHYYDKDFNNEADTPDNFQSRRPNTSFCFLDIRSPGLGDTAMYLCATSEGTSGSTDTQYFGPGTRLTVL.

The chain combines TRBV12-3 or TRBV12-4 with TRBJ1-1, with D possibly matching TRBD1 (6 bases). The V end was cut by 7 bases, the J end by 1 base, with 16 bases between. This CDR3 is built from 15 residues. The CDR3 spells CASTQGGGRNTEAFF. DNA for the CDR3: TGTGCCAGCACTCAAGGGGGGGGCAGGAACACTGAAGCTTTCTTT.

The J gene is TRBJ1-2, the V gene TRBV27; D might be TRBD1 (5 bases). The germline V gene has CDR1 MNHEY and CDR2 SMNVEV (reference sequence). Trimming shortened V by 5 bases and J by 4 bases, and 14 bases separated the two germline ends. The CDR3 has 14 residues. This CDR3 reads CASSRGSWGYGYTF. The CDR3 coding sequence is TGTGCCAGCAGTCGGGGGTCCTGGGGCTATGGCTACACCTTC.

V is TRBV20-1 and J is TRBJ1-5; possibly TRBD1 for D (5 bases). The CDR3 consists of 15 residues. V was clipped by 4 bases and J by 0 bases, with 13 bases between them. Germline loops: CDR1 DFQATT, CDR2 SNEGSKA (reference sequence). CDR3 in amino acids: CSAKRGFNSNQPQHF. In nucleotides, the CDR3 is TGCAGTGCTAAGCGGGGCTTCAATAGCAATCAGCCCCAGCATTTT.

The chain recombines TRBV20-1 with TRBJ1-2; D ambiguous. Germline CDR1 reads DFQATT; CDR2 reads SNEGSKA (reference sequence). V was clipped by 5 bases and J by 3 bases, with 16 bases between them. This CDR3 has 14 amino acids. The CDR3 nucleotides read TGCAGTGCTTCGCCAGGAGGGCTTGACTATGGCTACACCTTC. This translates into CSASPGGLDYGYTF.

The CDR3 sequence is CSAQFSNYGYTF. The CDR3 nucleotides are TGCAGTGCTCAGTTTTCAAACTATGGCTACACCTTC. The chain carries TRBV20-1 and TRBJ1-2; D unclear. CDR3 length: 12 amino acids. The germline CDR1 and CDR2 sequences are DFQATT and SNEGSKA (reference sequence). Trimming took off 5 bases at V and 2 bases at J, with 9 bases between the two ends.

The chain combines TRBV29-1 with TRBJ1-5; 8 positions agree with TRBD1. The germline V gene has CDR1 SQVTM and CDR2 ANQGSEA. Trimming took 6 bases from V and 10 from J; bases not matched to a gene: 8. There are 12 residues in the CDR3. Here the CDR3 reads CSVGQGTAPQHF. CDR3 nucleotides: TGCAGCGTCGGACAGGGAACGGCCCCCCAGCATTTT.

The chain couples TRBV6-1 to TRBJ1-4, with D possibly being TRBD1 (5 bases). The CDR3 is 14 residues long. Germline V gene lookup returns CDR1 MNHNS and CDR2 SASEGT. Trimming removed 6 bases at V and 4 bases at J, with 12 bases between. The CDR3 region is CASRRQTLNEKLFF. The CDR3 DNA reads as TGTGCCAGCAGAAGACAGACCCTTAATGAAAAACTGTTTTTT.

The chain couples TRBV30 to TRBJ1-5; no reliable D call. Germline CDR1 reads GTSNPN; CDR2 reads SVGIG (reference sequence). The CDR3 spans 13 residues. V lost 0 bases and J lost 7, with 10 bases in between. The CDR3 reads CAWSVRGPQPQHF. In DNA, the CDR3 is TGTGCCTGGAGTGTTCGCGGCCCCCAGCCCCAGCATTTT.

V is TRBV6-2 or TRBV6-3 and J is TRBJ1-5; no definite D call. This CDR3 has 15 amino acids. Germline V gene data show CDR1 as MNHEY and CDR2 as SVGEGT. The V gene lost 5 bases and the J gene lost 0 bases, with 11 bases spanning the gap. CDR3 sequence: CASSAGFHSNQPQHF. The CDR3 DNA reads as TGTGCCAGCAGTGCCGGGTTCCATAGCAATCAGCCCCAGCATTTT.

This clonotype was detected only a few times. This chain joins TRBV28 and TRBJ1-5, with 10 bases aligning to TRBD1. This CDR3 is 15 amino acids long. V lost 4 bases to trimming and J lost 6 bases; unmatched junction nucleotides: 6. The germline V gene encodes CDR1 MDHEN and CDR2 SYDVKM. CDR3 in amino acids: CASSSPTGGGQPQHF. CDR3 coding DNA: TGTGCCAGCAGTTCCCCGACAGGGGGCGGTCAGCCCCAGCATTTT. Filled out from reference TRBV28 and TRBJ1-5, the complete variable domain reads DVKVTQSSRYLVKRTGEKVFLECVQDMDHENMFWYRQDPGLGLRLIYFSYDVKMKEKGDIPEGYSVSREKKERFSLILESASTNQTSMYLCASSSPTGGGQPQHFGDGTRLSIL.

The chain couples TRBV10-2 to TRBJ2-3; D tentatively fits TRBD1 or TRBD2 (6 bases each). The germline V gene encodes CDR1 WSHSY and CDR2 SAAADI. The germline V and J ends were trimmed by 6 bases and 4 bases, with 8 bases remaining between them. This CDR3 has 12 residues. The CDR3 DNA sequence: TGCGCCAGCAGGAGGGGGGCAGATACGCAGTATTTT. This sequence encodes CASRRGADTQYF.

The chain carries TRBV6-2 or TRBV6-3 and TRBJ1-1; tentatively, D is TRBD1 (5 bases). The CDR3 totals 14 residues. Germline V gene lookup returns CDR1 MNHEY and CDR2 SVGEGT. Trimming shortened V by 1 base and J by 4 bases, and 10 bases separated the two germline ends. Here the CDR3 reads CASSYFSGGTEAFF. The CDR3 DNA sequence: TGTGCCAGCAGTTACTTCTCGGGGGGCACTGAAGCTTTCTTT.

This chain links TRBV6-1 with TRBJ1-2, with 9 bases that match TRBD1. The CDR3 runs 14 residues. Germline CDR1 is MNHNS and CDR2 is SASEGT. The junction had 4 bases not matched to a gene; V was cut back by 6 bases and J by 2 bases. In nucleotides, the CDR3 is TGTGCCAGCAGGGGACAGGGTCAGAACTATGGCTACACCTTC. It codes for CASRGQGQNYGYTF.

The chain is built from TRBV28 and TRBJ1-5; tentatively, D is TRBD1 (5 bases). The CDR3 is made up of 14 amino acids. Looked up from germline, CDR1 is MDHEN and CDR2 is SYDVKM. Trimming took 6 bases from V and 3 from J, leaving 12 bases between them. Written as DNA, the CDR3 is TGTGCCAGCAGGGGGACCCTGGACAATCAGCCCCAGCATTTT. Its protein product is CASRGTLDNQPQHF.

The V call is TRBV6-5, the J call TRBJ2-7, with 12 positions matching TRBD2. V trimming: 0 bases; J trimming: 1 base; junction bases outside the gene matches: 1. The germline V gene encodes CDR1 MNHEY and CDR2 SVGAGI. The CDR3 runs 16 residues. CDR3: CASSYSGLAGSYEQYF. The CDR3 DNA reads TGTGCCAGCAGTTACTCGGGACTAGCGGGTTCCTACGAGCAGTACTTC.

The CDR3, as DNA: TGTGCCAGCAGCCTTGGAAACACCATATATTTT. Its protein is CASSLGNTIYF. The chain uses TRBV6-1 and TRBJ1-3; D not resolved. The length of the CDR3 is 11 residues. CDR1 is MNHNS and CDR2 is SASEGT in the germline V gene. Trimming left V 6 bases short and J 3 bases short, with 3 bases between.

The chain recombines TRBV11-2 with TRBJ2-2; D is perhaps TRBD1 (6 bases). From germline, CDR1 is SGHAT and CDR2 FQNNGV. The CDR3 extends over 18 amino acids. The ends were cut back, 2 bases at V and 0 bases at J, with 16 bases in the middle. CDR3 bases: TGTGCCAGCAGCTTAATAGTTTCTTACAGGGCGAACACCGGGGAGCTGTTTTTT. Translated: CASSLIVSYRANTGELFF.

V gene TRBV20-1 combines with J gene TRBJ1-1, with D unclear. The germline V gene has CDR1 DFQATT and CDR2 SNEGSKA (reference sequence). The CDR3 covers 12 residues. The V gene lost 6 bases and the J gene lost 10 bases, with 18 bases spanning the gap. CDR3 nucleotides: TGCAGTGCAACCCATCAGGCCCGAGGAGCTTTCTTT. Encoded protein: CSATHQARGAFF.

This chain uses TRBV20-1 with TRBJ2-2, with 14 bases matching TRBD2. J lost 3 bases, V lost 3 bases, and 3 bases had no gene match. Germline assignment: CDR1 DFQATT and CDR2 SNEGSKA (reference sequence). This CDR3 contains 16 residues. CDR3: CSARGGLAGDTGELFF. In DNA form, the CDR3 reads TGCAGTGCTAGGGGGGGACTAGCGGGAGACACCGGGGAGCTGTTTTTT.

The chain has TRBV7-2 and TRBJ2-7; D unresolved. Trimming pared 5 bases from V and 7 bases from J, leaving 15 bases between. This CDR3 has 13 residues. CDR1 is SGHTA, CDR2 FQGNSA, per germline. This CDR3 reads CASSLTLVSEQYF. In DNA form, the CDR3 reads TGTGCCAGCAGCCTCACTCTGGTATCTGAGCAGTACTTC.

The genes are TRBV29-1 and TRBJ1-1; D perhaps matches TRBD1 (6 bases). V shed 6 bases and J shed 4 bases, with 15 bases lying between them. This CDR3 has 13 amino acids. CDR1 and CDR2 (germline): SQVTM, ANQGSEA. In DNA form, the CDR3 reads TGCAGCGTCAGGTCCCCAGGGGCCACTGAAGCTTTCTTT. This encodes CSVRSPGATEAFF.

The rearrangement links TRBV7-2 to TRBJ1-5; possibly TRBD1 for D (5 bases). CDR1 and CDR2 from the germline V gene are SGHTA and FQGNSA. The CDR3 runs to 14 residues. V was cut by 7 bases and J by 2 bases, with 12 bases left in between. CDR3 coding DNA: TGTGCCAGCACACGGGGGGGTGGCAATCAGCCCCAGCATTTT. It specifies CASTRGGGNQPQHF. The full variable domain, in which reference TRBV7-2 and TRBJ1-5 provide the parts outside the CDR3, is GAGVSQSPSNKVTEKGKDVELRCDPISGHTALYWYRQSLGQGLEFLIYFQGNSAPDKSGLPSDRFSAERTGGSVSTLTIQRTQQEDSAVYLCASTRGGGNQPQHFGDGTRLSIL.

This clonotype was recorded once. The J gene is TRBJ1-5, the V gene TRBV28, with D unclear. The CDR3 totals 15 residues. Deletions cut 3 bases from V and 0 bases from J, with 9 bases between. Germline loops: CDR1 MDHEN, CDR2 SYDVKM. The CDR3 loop reads CASSFLSNSNQPQHF. CDR3 nucleotides: TGTGCCAGCAGTTTCCTAAGCAATAGCAATCAGCCCCAGCATTTT.

The J gene is TRBJ1-6, the V gene TRBV7-8, with unresolved D. The germline CDR1 and CDR2 sequences are SGHVS and FQNEAQ. This CDR3 region has 16 residues. V was cut by 0 bases and J by 5 bases, with 11 bases left in between. The CDR3 here is CASSLAPAHNNSPLHF. The CDR3 DNA reads as TGTGCCAGCAGCTTAGCGCCGGCCCACAATAATTCACCCCTCCACTTT.

The chain joins TRBV20-1 to TRBJ1-5, with D uncertain. This CDR3 region has 13 residues. V was cut by 3 bases and J by 0 bases, with 6 bases left in between. Germline CDR1 reads DFQATT; CDR2 reads SNEGSKA (reference sequence). CDR3 nucleotides: TGCAGTGCTAGGGGCTATAGCAATCAGCCCCAGCATTTT. Protein product: CSARGYSNQPQHF.

The genes are TRBV30 and TRBJ1-2; TRBD1 might be the D (5 bases). Germline V gene data show CDR1 as GTSNPN and CDR2 as SVGIG (reference sequence). V dropped 6 bases and J dropped 4 bases, with 12 bases sitting between them. The CDR3 spans 12 residues. The CDR3 DNA sequence: TGTGCCTGCCAGCAGGGATCCTATGGCTACACCTTC. Encoded protein: CACQQGSYGYTF.

The V and J genes are TRBV6-5 and TRBJ1-5, with D perhaps TRBD1 (6 bases). The CDR3 extends over 14 amino acids. The germline V and J ends were trimmed by 2 bases and 6 bases, with 11 bases remaining between them. Germline V gene data show CDR1 as MNHEY and CDR2 as SVGAGI. CDR3 bases: TGTGCCAGCAGTTACCTAGGGGGGGGTCAGCCCCAGCATTTT. The encoded protein is CASSYLGGGQPQHF.

The chain employs TRBV28 and TRBJ1-1; weak D call: TRBD1 (5 bases). Trimming stripped 1 base from V and 7 bases from J, with 13 bases between. CDR3 length: 14 amino acids. In germline, CDR1 is MDHEN, CDR2 SYDVKM. The CDR3 DNA reads as TGTGCCAGCAGTTTATCAGGGAAGGCGGGTGAAGCTTTCTTT. Encoded protein: CASSLSGKAGEAFF.